This TCR beta chain was sequenced for a study of T-cell memory formation after mild COVID-19. A note on this clonotype: Its antigen is currently unknown.

TCRdb independently ran MiXCR on the 5' RACE reads; one entry per CDR3 protein. The sample has some 49,000 distinct CDR3 sequences; roughly 27% are singletons. Whole-study findings and limits: A second wave of clones peaked on day 37, and their SARS-CoV-2 specificity went unconfirmed. Day 15 to 85 contracting clones showed balanced CD4/CD8; later expanders leaned CD4+.

This CDR3 region has 15 residues. Germline V CDR1 and CDR2: MRHNA, SNTAGT. The ends lost 3 bases at V and 4 bases at J; junction bases unmatched: 6. The chain combines TRBV6-4 with TRBJ2-3; 8 bases map to TRBD2. The sample comprised PBMCs or a T cell subset sorted from them (not recorded which). The clonotype originates from a man between 18 and 29 years old who had mild COVID-19 (a few samples of this study predate the infection). Cell type and time point are not known. CDR3 loop: CASSDGAGASDTQYF. For the CDR3, the DNA is TGTGCCAGCAGTGATGGAGCGGGGGCTTCAGATACGCAGTATTTT.